These 25 T cell receptor beta chains share one sample of origin, sequenced in a study of early T cells in non-severe SARS-CoV-2 infection. TCRdb re-called the 5' RACE reads with MiXCR, one entry per CDR3 protein. The table shows 45,000 to 65,000 distinct CDR3 sequences, with 7% to 10% occurring only once. The sequencing input was whole blood. All receptors derive from an adult who was a healthcare worker with PCR-confirmed SARS-CoV-2 infection or an uninfected control (not recorded which).

This clonotype came up many times. The rearrangement uses TRBV27 and TRBJ2-3; the D is unclear. Germline V gene data show CDR1 as MNHEY and CDR2 as SMNVEV (reference sequence). V dropped 0 bases and J dropped 0 bases, with 13 bases sitting between them. This CDR3 has 17 residues. CDR3 in amino acids: CASSLSVSVWSTDTQYF. The CDR3 nucleotides are TGTGCCAGCAGTTTATCGGTTTCAGTTTGGAGCACAGATACGCAGTATTTT.

This clonotype occurred many times. The chain carries TRBV7-8 and TRBJ2-1, with 11 positions matching TRBD2. The CDR3 totals 16 residues. The V segment lost 6 bases and the J segment 6 bases; nucleotides outside the gene matches: 10. From germline, CDR1 is SGHVS and CDR2 FQNEAQ. The CDR3 here is CASSREGLAGGNEQFF. CDR3 in DNA: TGTGCCAGCAGTAGGGAGGGGCTAGCGGGAGGCAATGAGCAGTTCTTC.

V is TRBV19 and J is TRBJ2-7, with TRBD1 matching over 9 bases. The CDR3 totals 14 residues. V dropped 7 bases and J dropped 4; count of bases not matched to a gene: 8. Germline V gene data show CDR1 as LNHDA and CDR2 as SQIVND (reference sequence). The CDR3 spells CASKPGQGKYEQYF. CDR3 DNA: TGTGCCAGTAAGCCGGGACAGGGAAAATACGAGCAGTACTTC.

This clonotype was counted between two and nine times. The chain combines TRBV6-4 with TRBJ2-1; D remains ambiguous. The CDR3 extends over 12 amino acids. Trimming pared 2 bases from V and 3 bases from J, leaving 2 bases between. Looked up from germline, CDR1 is MRHNA and CDR2 is SNTAGT. CDR3 region: CASSDNYNEQFF. Here the CDR3 DNA reads TGTGCCAGCAGTGACAACTACAATGAGCAGTTCTTC.

This clonotype was counted at least ten times. The genes are TRBV4-3 and TRBJ2-1; 8 positions match TRBD2. The CDR3 is made up of 20 amino acids. The V segment lost 0 bases and the J segment 4 bases; nucleotides outside the gene matches: 17. Germline V lookup: CDR1 LGHNA, CDR2 YSLEER. CDR3 region: CASSQDLQVSGVAGYNEQFF. CDR3 nucleotides: TGCGCCAGCAGCCAAGATCTCCAGGTCTCTGGCGTAGCGGGGTACAATGAGCAGTTCTTC.

The sample holds many counts of this clonotype. This rearrangement joins TRBV6-6 to TRBJ1-5; D gene uncertain. Germline V lookup: CDR1 MNHNY, CDR2 SVGAGI (reference sequence). The CDR3 sequence is 11 residues long. Trimming cost V 6 bases and J 9 bases, with 9 bases left between them. The CDR3 sequence is CASSTGGPQHF. The CDR3 nucleotides read TGTGCCAGCAGCACCGGAGGGCCCCAGCATTTT.

This clonotype occurred many times. The CDR3 spells CASSFTEASTEAFF. Written as DNA, the CDR3 is TGTGCCAGCAGCTTCACAGAAGCGAGCACTGAAGCTTTCTTT. The gene calls are TRBV11-2 and TRBJ1-1; D call uncertain. The V end lost 3 bases, the J end lost 4 bases, and 12 bases lay between the germline ends. Germline V gene sequence: CDR1 SGHAT, CDR2 FQNNGV. CDR3 length: 14 amino acids.

This clonotype was observed at least ten times. In nucleotides, the CDR3 is TGTGCCATCAGTGAGTCACAGCGGGGAGAGACCCAGTACTTC. It encodes CAISESQRGETQYF. The chain couples TRBV10-3 to TRBJ2-5, with 7 bases lining up with TRBD2. CDR1 is ENHRY and CDR2 is SYGVKD in the germline V gene. The CDR3 length is 14 residues. J gave up 4 bases and V 0 bases, and 2 bases lay outside the gene matches.

V gene TRBV6-1 combines with J gene TRBJ2-3, with 8 bases matching TRBD2. CDR3 length: 17 residues. CDR1 is MNHNS, CDR2 SASEGT, per germline. The ends lost 3 bases at V and 4 bases at J; junction bases unmatched: 12. The chain's CDR3 is CASSDPRVSGGADTQYF. CDR3 sequence (DNA): TGTGCCAGCAGTGACCCCCGGGTCAGCGGGGGTGCAGATACGCAGTATTTT.

This clonotype has only a few counts. This sequence joins TRBV7-9 and TRBJ2-4, with 9 bases matching TRBD2. Trimming cost V 1 base and J 8 bases; bases outside gene matches: 12. The CDR3 spans 17 residues. Looked up from germline, CDR1 is SEHNR and CDR2 is FQNEAQ (reference sequence). CDR3 sequence: CASSLDRGRAIEDIQYF. The CDR3 DNA follows: TGTGCCAGCAGCTTAGATCGCGGGAGGGCCATTGAGGACATTCAGTACTTC.

This CDR3 is CASSLVGSGTANTGELFF. DNA for the CDR3: TGTGCCAGCAGCTTAGTAGGTAGCGGCACCGCGAACACCGGGGAGCTGTTTTTT. This chain connects TRBV7-2 to TRBJ2-2; D is perhaps TRBD2 (6 bases). Trimming removed 1 base at V and 0 bases at J, with 15 bases between. In germline, CDR1 is SGHTA, CDR2 FQGNSA. CDR3 length: 18 residues. Full variable domain (outside the CDR3, taken from reference TRBV7-2 and TRBJ2-2): GAGVSQSPSNKVTEKGKDVELRCDPISGHTALYWYRQSLGQGLEFLIYFQGNSAPDKSGLPSDRFSAERTGGSVSTLTIQRTQQEDSAVYLCASSLVGSGTANTGELFFGEGSRLTVL.

This clonotype was recorded a few times. The J gene is TRBJ2-7, the V gene TRBV5-1; maybe TRBD2 (5 bases). Germline CDR1 reads SGHRS; CDR2 reads YFSETQ. The V gene lost 3 bases and the J gene lost 3 bases, with 16 bases spanning the gap. The CDR3 is made up of 15 amino acids. The CDR3 here is CASSSKSGVDYEQYF. The CDR3, as DNA: TGCGCCAGCAGCTCAAAATCCGGGGTAGACTACGAGCAGTACTTC.

This clonotype was found many times. CDR3 DNA sequence: TGTGCCAGCAGTTTATCGAAGGCGGGGCCCCAGCATTTT. Protein sequence: CASSLSKAGPQHF. The J gene is TRBJ1-5, the V gene TRBV27; D uncertain. Germline V lookup: CDR1 MNHEY, CDR2 SMNVEV (reference sequence). Trimming pared 0 bases from V and 9 bases from J, leaving 9 bases between. This CDR3 has 13 residues.

This clonotype was counted many times. This chain uses TRBV10-1 with TRBJ2-3, with a tentative D call TRBD2 (7 bases). Germline loops: CDR1 WNHNN, CDR2 SYGVQD (reference sequence). CDR3 length equals 14 residues. V shed 3 bases and J shed 5 bases, with 12 bases lying between them. CDR3 sequence: CASSDSGEGDTQYF. CDR3 nucleotide sequence: TGCGCCAGCAGTGATTCAGGGGAGGGAGATACGCAGTATTTT.

This clonotype came up many times. J is TRBJ1-5 and V is TRBV20-1, with D possibly TRBD1 on 6 matching bases. Germline CDR1 is DFQATT and CDR2 is SNEGSKA (reference sequence). V was trimmed by 2 bases and J by 7 bases, leaving 12 bases between them. CDR3 length: 13 amino acids. The CDR3 sequence: CSARSQGWQPQHF. In DNA form, the CDR3 reads TGCAGTGCTAGAAGCCAGGGGTGGCAGCCCCAGCATTTT.

This clonotype has ten or more counts. The chain employs TRBV6-5 and TRBJ2-2, with unresolved D. V lost 2 bases and J 3 bases, leaving 13 bases between the germline ends. This CDR3 has 16 amino acids. Germline CDR1 is MNHEY and CDR2 is SVGAGI. As DNA, the CDR3 is TGTGCCAGCAGTTACGGAACATCGCAGTACACCGGGGAGCTGTTTTTT. As protein: CASSYGTSQYTGELFF.

This clonotype was seen a few times. This sequence joins TRBV27 and TRBJ2-1; a weak D match, TRBD1 (6 bases). Germline lookup yields CDR1 MNHEY and CDR2 SMNVEV (reference sequence). V was trimmed by 3 bases and J by 6 bases, leaving 39 bases between them. This CDR3 is built from 23 residues. CDR3: CASSLHPNGNLWSRDIWFNEQFF. The CDR3 coding sequence is TGTGCCAGCAGTTTGCATCCAAACGGGAATTTATGGTCCCGGGACATTTGGTTCAATGAGCAGTTCTTC.

In its sample, this clonotype was seen many times. The chain couples TRBV29-1 to TRBJ1-1; tentatively, D is TRBD1 (6 bases). The CDR3 runs to 13 residues. Germline values: CDR1 SQVTM, CDR2 ANQGSEA. V was pared by 2 bases and J by 2 bases, with 9 bases between. This CDR3 is CSVEPGTNTEAFF. CDR3 in DNA: TGCAGCGTTGAACCCGGGACAAACACTGAAGCTTTCTTT. Full variable domain (missing parts from reference TRBV29-1 and TRBJ1-1): SAVISQKPSRDICQRGTSLTIQCQVDSQVTMMFWYRQQPGQSLTLIATANQGSEATYESGFVIDKFPISRPNLTFSTLTVSNMSPEDSSIYLCSVEPGTNTEAFFGQGTRLTVV.

This clonotype showed up many times. CDR3 in DNA: TGTGCCAGCAGTACGGGACTAGCGGGGAGTTACCAAGAGACCCAGTACTTC. As protein: CASSTGLAGSYQETQYF. The J gene is TRBJ2-5, the V gene TRBV9, with 13 positions matching TRBD2. Unmatched junction bases numbered 7, after V lost 5 bases and J lost 0 bases. The CDR3 is 17 residues long. The germline CDR1 and CDR2 sequences are SGDLS and YYNGEE.

The CDR3 DNA reads as TGTGCCAGCAGCTTCCGGCGGGGGGCAGATACGCAGTATTTT. Translating it yields CASSFRRGADTQYF. This chain joins TRBV7-2 and TRBJ2-3; TRBD2 matches at 8 bases. This CDR3 contains 14 residues. The germline CDR1 and CDR2 sequences are SGHTA and FQGNSA. The V gene end was trimmed by 3 bases and the J gene end by 4 bases; junction bases not matched to a gene: 3.

The sample holds a few counts of this clonotype. The rearrangement joins TRBV29-1 to TRBJ2-7; possibly TRBD1 for D (5 bases). Trimming took off 2 bases at V and 4 bases at J, with 15 bases between the two ends. Germline V gene data show CDR1 as SQVTM and CDR2 as ANQGSEA. The CDR3 has 14 residues. CDR3 loop: CSVEWSGYPYEQYF. CDR3 DNA sequence: TGCAGCGTTGAATGGTCAGGGTACCCTTACGAGCAGTACTTC.

This clonotype was picked up a small number of times. The V and J genes are TRBV6-1 and TRBJ2-7, with 8 bases matching TRBD2. Germline V gives CDR1 MNHNS, CDR2 SASEGT. This CDR3 is built from 15 residues. Trimming cost V 3 bases and J 3 bases; bases outside gene matches: 7. This chain's CDR3 is CASSEIAGTIYEQYF. CDR3 coding DNA: TGTGCCAGCAGTGAGATAGCGGGAACCATCTACGAGCAGTACTTC.

At least ten counts were recorded for this clonotype. This chain uses TRBV7-9 with TRBJ1-2; D unresolved. Germline V gene lookup returns CDR1 SEHNR and CDR2 FQNEAQ (reference sequence). The CDR3 is 15 amino acids. V was clipped by 1 base and J by 5 bases, with 14 bases between them. CDR3 region: CASSLDSAEWYGYTF. The CDR3 bases are TGTGCCAGCAGCTTAGACTCGGCAGAGTGGTATGGCTACACCTTC.

This chain links TRBV20-1 with TRBJ2-3; 7 bases are a match to TRBD2. The CDR3 is 15 amino acids. In germline, CDR1 is DFQATT, CDR2 SNEGSKA (reference sequence). J lost 1 base, V lost 4 bases, and 8 bases had no gene match. CDR3 amino acids: CSATPLTSGTDTQYF. DNA for the CDR3: TGCAGTGCTACCCCACTCACTAGCGGCACAGATACGCAGTATTTT.

This clonotype has more than one count but fewer than ten. The chain carries TRBV11-2 and TRBJ2-3; D is uncertain. Looked up from germline, CDR1 is SGHAT and CDR2 is FQNNGV. Trimming cost V 0 bases and J 0 bases, with 16 bases left between them. The CDR3 spans 18 residues. CDR3 in amino acids: CASSLEALDVSSTDTQYF. The CDR3 DNA is TGTGCCAGCAGCTTAGAGGCATTAGACGTTTCTAGCACAGATACGCAGTATTTT.